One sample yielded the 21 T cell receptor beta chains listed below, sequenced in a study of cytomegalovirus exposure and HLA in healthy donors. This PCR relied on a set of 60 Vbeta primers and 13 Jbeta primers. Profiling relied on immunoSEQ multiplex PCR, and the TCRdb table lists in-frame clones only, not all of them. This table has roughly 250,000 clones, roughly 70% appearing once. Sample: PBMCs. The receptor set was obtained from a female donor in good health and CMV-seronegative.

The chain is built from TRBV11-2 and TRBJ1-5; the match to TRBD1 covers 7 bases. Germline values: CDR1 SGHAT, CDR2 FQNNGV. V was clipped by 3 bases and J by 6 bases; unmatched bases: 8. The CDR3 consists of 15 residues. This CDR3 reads CASSFRQGTGQPQHF. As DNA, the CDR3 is TGTGCCAGCAGCTTCCGACAGGGTACGGGTCAGCCCCAGCATTTT.

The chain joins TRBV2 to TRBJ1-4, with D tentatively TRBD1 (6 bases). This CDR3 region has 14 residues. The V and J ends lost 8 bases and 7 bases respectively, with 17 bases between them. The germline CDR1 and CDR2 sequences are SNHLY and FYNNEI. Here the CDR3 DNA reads TGTGCCAGCGGAGACCACAGGGAAGGTGAAAAACTGTTTTTT. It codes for CASGDHREGEKLFF.

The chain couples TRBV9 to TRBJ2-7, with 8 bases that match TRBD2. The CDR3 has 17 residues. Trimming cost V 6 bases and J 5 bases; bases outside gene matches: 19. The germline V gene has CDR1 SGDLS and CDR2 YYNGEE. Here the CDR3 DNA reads TGTGCCAGCAACCCCTGGGGTGACGGGAGGGCCTTGAACGAGCAGTACTTC. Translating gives CASNPWGDGRALNEQYF. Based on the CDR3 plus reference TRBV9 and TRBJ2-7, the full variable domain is DSGVTQTPKHLITATGQRVTLRCSPRSGDLSVYWYQQSLDQGLQFLIQYYNGEERAKGNILERFSAQQFPDLHSELNLSSLELGDSALYFCASNPWGDGRALNEQYFGPGTRLTVT.

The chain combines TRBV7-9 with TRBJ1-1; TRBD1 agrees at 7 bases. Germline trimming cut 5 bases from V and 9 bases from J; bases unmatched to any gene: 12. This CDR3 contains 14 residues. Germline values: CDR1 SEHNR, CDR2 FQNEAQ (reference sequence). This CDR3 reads CASSARPRDSKAFF. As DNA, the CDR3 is TGTGCCAGCAGCGCCCGGCCCCGGGACAGTAAAGCTTTCTTT.

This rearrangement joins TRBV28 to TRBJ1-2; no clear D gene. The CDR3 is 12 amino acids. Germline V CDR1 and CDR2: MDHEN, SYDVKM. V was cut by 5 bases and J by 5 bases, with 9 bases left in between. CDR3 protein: CASSTSGYGYTF. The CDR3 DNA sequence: TGTGCCAGCAGTACCAGCGGGTATGGCTACACCTTC.

CDR3 residues: CASSSLPGQGLWYGYTF. As DNA, the CDR3 is TGTGCCAGCAGTTCCCTCCCGGGACAGGGGTTATGGTATGGCTACACCTTC. The V gene is TRBV27, the J gene TRBJ1-2; TRBD1 aligns across 10 bases. V shed 4 bases, J shed 5 bases, and the junction held 13 bases outside the gene matches. The CDR3 totals 17 residues. The germline V gene encodes CDR1 MNHEY and CDR2 SMNVEV (reference sequence).

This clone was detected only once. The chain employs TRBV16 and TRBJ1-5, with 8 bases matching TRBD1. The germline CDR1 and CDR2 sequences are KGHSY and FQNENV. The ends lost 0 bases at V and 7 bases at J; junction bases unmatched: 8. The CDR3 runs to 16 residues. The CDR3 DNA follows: TGTGCCAGCAGCCAATCAGGGCAGGGGGCCTGGCAGCCCCAGCATTTT. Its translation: CASSQSGQGAWQPQHF.

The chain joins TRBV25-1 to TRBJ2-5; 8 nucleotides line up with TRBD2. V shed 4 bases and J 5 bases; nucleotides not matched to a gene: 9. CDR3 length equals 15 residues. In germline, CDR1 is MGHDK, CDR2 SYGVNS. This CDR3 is CASSATGGPRETQYF. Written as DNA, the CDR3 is TGTGCCAGCAGTGCCACGGGAGGGCCCAGGGAGACCCAGTACTTC.

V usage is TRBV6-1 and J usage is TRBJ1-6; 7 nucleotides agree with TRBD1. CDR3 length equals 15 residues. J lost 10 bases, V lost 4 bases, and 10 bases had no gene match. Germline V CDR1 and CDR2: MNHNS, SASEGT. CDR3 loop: CASSVPRGLGSPLHF. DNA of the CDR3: TGTGCCAGCAGTGTACCGAGGGGGCTGGGATCACCCCTCCACTTT.

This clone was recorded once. Written as DNA, the CDR3 is TGCGCCAGCAGCCACATAGCGGGAGGCGACACAGATACGCAGTATTTT. Translation gives CASSHIAGGDTDTQYF. This chain joins TRBV4-1 and TRBJ2-3; 10 positions agree with TRBD2. The length of the CDR3 is 16 residues. Germline V gives CDR1 MGHRA, CDR2 YSYEKL. V lost 3 bases and J lost 2; bases outside the gene matches: 5.

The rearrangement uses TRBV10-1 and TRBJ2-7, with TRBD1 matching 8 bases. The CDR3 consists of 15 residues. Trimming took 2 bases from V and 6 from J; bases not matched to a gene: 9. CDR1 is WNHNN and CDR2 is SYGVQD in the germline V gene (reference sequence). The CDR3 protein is CASSETVDRGGEQYF. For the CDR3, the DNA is TGCGCCAGCAGTGAGACCGTCGACAGGGGTGGCGAGCAGTACTTC.

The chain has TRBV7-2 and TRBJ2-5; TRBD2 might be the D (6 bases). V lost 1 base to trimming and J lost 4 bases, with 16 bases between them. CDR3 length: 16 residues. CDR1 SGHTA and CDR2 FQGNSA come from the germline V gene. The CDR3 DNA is TGTGCCAGCAGCTTAGATACGGGAGACGGGGGAGAGACCCAGTACTTC. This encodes CASSLDTGDGGETQYF. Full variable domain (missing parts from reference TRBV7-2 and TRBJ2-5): GAGVSQSPSNKVTEKGKDVELRCDPISGHTALYWYRQSLGQGLEFLIYFQGNSAPDKSGLPSDRFSAERTGGSVSTLTIQRTQQEDSAVYLCASSLDTGDGGETQYFGPGTRLLVL.

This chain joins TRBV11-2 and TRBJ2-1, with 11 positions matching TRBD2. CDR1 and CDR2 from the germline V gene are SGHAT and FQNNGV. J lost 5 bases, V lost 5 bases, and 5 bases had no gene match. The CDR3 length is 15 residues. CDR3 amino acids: CASSLSGRADNEQFF. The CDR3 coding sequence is TGTGCCAGCAGCCTTAGCGGGAGGGCGGACAATGAGCAGTTCTTC.

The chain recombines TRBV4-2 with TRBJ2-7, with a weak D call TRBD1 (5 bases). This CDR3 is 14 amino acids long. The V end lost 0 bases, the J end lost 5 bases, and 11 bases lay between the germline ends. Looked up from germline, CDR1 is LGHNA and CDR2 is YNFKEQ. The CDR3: CASSQEQGSHEQYF. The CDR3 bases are TGTGCCAGCAGCCAAGAGCAGGGATCCCACGAGCAGTACTTC.

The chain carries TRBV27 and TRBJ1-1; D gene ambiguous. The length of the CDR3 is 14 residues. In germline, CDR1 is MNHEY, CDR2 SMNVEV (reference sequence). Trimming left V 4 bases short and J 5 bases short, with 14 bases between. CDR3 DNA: TGTGCCAGCAGTTCGCAACCTTCGGGGACTGAAGCTTTCTTT. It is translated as CASSSQPSGTEAFF.

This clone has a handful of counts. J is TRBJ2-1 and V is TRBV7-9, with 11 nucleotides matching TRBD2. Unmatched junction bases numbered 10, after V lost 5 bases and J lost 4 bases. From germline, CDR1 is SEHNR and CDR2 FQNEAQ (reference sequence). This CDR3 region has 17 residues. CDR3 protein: CASSRVPGLADYNEQFF. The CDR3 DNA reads TGTGCCAGCAGCCGCGTACCGGGACTAGCGGATTACAATGAGCAGTTCTTC.

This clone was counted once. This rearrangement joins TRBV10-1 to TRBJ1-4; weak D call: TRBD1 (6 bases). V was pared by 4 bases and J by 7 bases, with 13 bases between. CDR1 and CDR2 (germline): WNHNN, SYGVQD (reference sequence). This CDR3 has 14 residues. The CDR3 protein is CASSATGRGEKLFF. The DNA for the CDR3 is TGCGCCAGCAGTGCAACAGGGAGAGGTGAAAAACTGTTTTTT.

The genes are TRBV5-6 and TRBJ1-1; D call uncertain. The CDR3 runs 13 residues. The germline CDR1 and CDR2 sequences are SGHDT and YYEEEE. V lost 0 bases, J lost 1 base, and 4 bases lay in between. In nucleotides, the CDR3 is TGTGCCAGCAGCTTGGCTCCGAACACTGAAGCTTTCTTT. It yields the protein CASSLAPNTEAFF.

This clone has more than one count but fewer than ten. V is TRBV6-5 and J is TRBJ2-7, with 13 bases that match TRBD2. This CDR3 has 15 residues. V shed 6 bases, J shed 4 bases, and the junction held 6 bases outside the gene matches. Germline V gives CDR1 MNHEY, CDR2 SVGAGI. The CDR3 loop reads CASSLGTSGAYEQYF. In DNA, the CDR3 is TGTGCCAGCAGCTTGGGGACTAGCGGGGCATACGAGCAGTACTTC.

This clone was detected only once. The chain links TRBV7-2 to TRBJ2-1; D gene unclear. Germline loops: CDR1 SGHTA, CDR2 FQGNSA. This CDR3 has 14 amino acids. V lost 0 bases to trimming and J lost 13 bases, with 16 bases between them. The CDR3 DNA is TGTGCCAGCAGCTTAGCGGGCCAGACACCCGAACAGTTCTTC. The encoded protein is CASSLAGQTPEQFF.

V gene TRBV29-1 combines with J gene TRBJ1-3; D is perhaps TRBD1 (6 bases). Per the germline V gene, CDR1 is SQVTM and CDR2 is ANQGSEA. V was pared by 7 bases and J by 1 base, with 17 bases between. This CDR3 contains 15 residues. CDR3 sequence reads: CSALLTGLSGNTIYF. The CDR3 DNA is TGCAGCGCCCTCCTGACAGGTTTGTCTGGAAACACCATATATTTT.